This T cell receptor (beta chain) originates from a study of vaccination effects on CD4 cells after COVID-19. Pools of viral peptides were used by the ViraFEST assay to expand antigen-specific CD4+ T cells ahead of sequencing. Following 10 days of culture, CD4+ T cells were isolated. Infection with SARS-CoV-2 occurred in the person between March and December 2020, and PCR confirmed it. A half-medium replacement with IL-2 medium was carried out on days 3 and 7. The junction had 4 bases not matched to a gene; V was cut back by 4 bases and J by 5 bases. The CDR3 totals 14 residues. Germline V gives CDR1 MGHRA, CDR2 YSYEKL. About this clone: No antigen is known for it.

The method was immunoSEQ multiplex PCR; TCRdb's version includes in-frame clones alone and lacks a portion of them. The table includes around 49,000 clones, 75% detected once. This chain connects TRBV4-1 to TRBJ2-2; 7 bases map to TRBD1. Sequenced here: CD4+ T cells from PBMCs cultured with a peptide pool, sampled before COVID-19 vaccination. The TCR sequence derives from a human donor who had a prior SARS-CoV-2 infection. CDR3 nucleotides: TGCGCCAGCAGCCGAGCCAGGGGGACCGGGGAGCTGTTTTTT. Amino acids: CASSRARGTGELFF.